This passage covers 31 T cell receptor beta chains from one sample sequenced in a study of shared clonotypes between healthy human individuals. The table came from immunoSEQ multiplex PCR; TCRdb's copy has only in-frame clones and leaves some out. Among about 470,000 clones listed, roughly 77% were seen once. Sequenced input: PBMCs. All receptors derive from a woman aged 35 to 49 in good health. Some clones in this sample may be carry-over from other donors' samples.

The table lists this clone with a few counts. The junction differs from germline at one of its ends, possibly a read error. The chain has TRBV29-1 and TRBJ1-1; possibly TRBD1 for D (5 bases). The CDR3 consists of 12 residues. Germline V gene sequence: CDR1 SQVTM, CDR2 ANQGSEA. The CDR3 here is CSVEAARGPMRF. The CDR3 DNA is TGCAGCGTTGAAGCCGCAAGGGGCCCAATGCGCTTT.

The V call is TRBV4-2, the J call TRBJ2-7; 8 bases match TRBD2. The germline V gene has CDR1 LGHNA and CDR2 YNFKEQ. The CDR3 consists of 16 residues. Losses at the gene ends were 0 bases for V and 6 bases for J; bases not matched to a gene: 10. The CDR3 nucleotides are TGTGCCAGCAGCCAAGATGTCGCGGGACTAGAAGGCGAGCAGTACTTC. Translating it yields CASSQDVAGLEGEQYF.

This chain connects TRBV5-5 to TRBJ2-5; 7 bases are a match to TRBD1. The CDR3 runs to 14 residues. Germline values: CDR1 SGHKS, CDR2 YYEKEE (reference sequence). With V trimmed by 0 bases and J by 5 bases, 4 bases remained unmatched. CDR3 sequence reads: CASSLGQGSETQYF. The CDR3 region has the DNA TGTGCCAGCAGCTTGGGACAGGGTAGCGAGACCCAGTACTTC. The full variable domain, rest sourced from reference TRBV5-5 and TRBJ2-5, is DAGVTQSPTHLIKTRGQQVTLRCSPISGHKSVSWYQQVLGQGPQFIFQYYEKEERGRGNFPDRFSARQFPNYSSELNVNALLLGDSALYLCASSLGQGSETQYFGPGTRLLVL.

The V gene is TRBV30, the J gene TRBJ2-1; 12 bases are a match to TRBD2. The germline CDR1 and CDR2 sequences are GTSNPN and SVGIG (reference sequence). This CDR3 is 14 amino acids long. Trimming removed 3 bases from V and 8 bases from J; junction bases left unmatched: 5. The CDR3 loop reads CAWRRLAGGYEQFF. CDR3 nucleotide sequence: TGTGCCTGGAGACGCCTAGCGGGAGGGTATGAGCAGTTCTTC.

This chain joins TRBV7-6 and TRBJ2-7; D perhaps matches TRBD1 (5 bases). CDR1 and CDR2 from the germline V gene are SGHVS and FNYEAQ. Trimming cost V 3 bases and J 3 bases, with 15 bases left between them. The CDR3 contains 15 residues. The DNA of the CDR3 is TGTGCCAGCAGCTTTGTCAGGGATGTAGGCTACGAGCAGTACTTC. The encoded protein is CASSFVRDVGYEQYF.

This clone was detected once. V usage is TRBV28 and J usage is TRBJ2-7; TRBD2 matches 12 bases. CDR1 and CDR2 (germline): MDHEN, SYDVKM. CDR3 length: 17 amino acids. V lost 7 bases, J lost 0 bases, and 10 bases stayed unmatched. CDR3 in amino acids: CASTPQLAGGYSYEQYF. The CDR3 nucleotides read TGTGCCAGCACGCCCCAACTAGCGGGAGGCTACTCCTACGAGCAGTACTTC.

Regarding this clone: One base separates it from a far larger clone, so it is likely a read error. Other DNA sequences in the sample encode the same CDR3. This chain links TRBV19 with TRBJ1-5; D is possibly TRBD1 (6 bases). CDR1 and CDR2 from the germline V gene are LNHDA and SQIVND (reference sequence). The CDR3 is 13 residues long. CDR3 sequence reads: CASTGQRNQPQHF. CDR3 DNA: TGCGCCAGCACAGGACAGCGCAATCAGCCCCAGCATTTT. Full variable domain (missing parts from reference TRBV19 and TRBJ1-5): DGGITQSPKYLFRKEGQNVTLSCEQNLNHDAMYWYRQDPGQGLRLIYYSQIVNDFQKGDIAEGYSVSREKKESFPLTVTSAQKNPTAFYLCASTGQRNQPQHFGDGTRLSIL.

The rearrangement uses TRBV5-4 and TRBJ1-2; possible D gene TRBD1, 6 bases. This CDR3 is built from 16 residues. Germline V CDR1 and CDR2: SGHNT, YYREEE (reference sequence). V lost 1 base, J lost 2 bases, and 15 bases lay in between. The CDR3, as DNA: TGTGCCAGCAGCTTGAGGGCACAGGGTTCCAACTATGGCTACACCTTC. This codes for CASSLRAQGSNYGYTF.

In its sample, this clone was seen a few times. This chain joins TRBV4-2 and TRBJ2-4; 9 bases are shared with TRBD2. This CDR3 contains 17 residues. CDR1 is LGHNA and CDR2 is YNFKEQ in the germline V gene. V was clipped by 1 base and J by 7 bases; unmatched bases: 11. Here the CDR3 reads CASSQGGLAGFTNIQYF. The CDR3 nucleotides are TGTGCCAGCAGCCAAGGGGGGCTAGCGGGGTTCACGAACATTCAGTACTTC.

This rearrangement joins TRBV19 to TRBJ2-2, with 9 bases lining up with TRBD1. In germline, CDR1 is LNHDA, CDR2 SQIVND (reference sequence). The CDR3 extends over 16 amino acids. Germline trimming cut 5 bases from V and 3 bases from J; bases unmatched to any gene: 7. The CDR3 here is CASSPTGGLYTGELFF. The CDR3 DNA follows: TGTGCCAGTAGTCCGACAGGGGGGTTGTACACCGGGGAGCTGTTTTTT.

This sequence joins TRBV7-2 and TRBJ2-7, with D possibly TRBD2 on 6 matching bases. Trimming removed 5 bases from V and 5 bases from J, with 22 bases in between. This CDR3 is built from 16 residues. CDR1 is SGHTA, CDR2 FQGNSA, per germline. CDR3 nucleotide sequence: TGTGCCAGCAGCCCCTATGGGGGGAGAAACAGCCACGAGCAGTACTTC. Translated, it gives CASSPYGGRNSHEQYF.

Remarks on this clone: A far larger clone differs by one base, so this is likely a read error. The rearrangement uses TRBV9 and TRBJ2-7; TRBD2 agrees at 14 bases. The germline CDR1 and CDR2 sequences are SGDLS and YYNGEE. After removal of 4 bases from V and 3 bases from J, the junction contained 3 bases not matched to a gene. CDR3 size: 15 residues. CDR3 coding DNA: TGTGCCAGCAGCCCCGGGACTAGCGGGAGCTACGAGCAGTACTTC. Protein product: CASSPGTSGSYEQYF.

This clone was observed a few times. As DNA, the CDR3 is TGCAGCGGGAAGGGCTACAATGAGCAGTTCTTC. Its translation is CSGKGYNEQFF. The genes are TRBV29-1 and TRBJ2-1, with no clear D. The CDR3 has 11 amino acids. V was trimmed by 7 bases and J by 3 bases, leaving 7 bases between them. The V gene's germline CDR1 is SQVTM and CDR2 ANQGSEA.

This chain joins TRBV7-6 and TRBJ2-5; D might be TRBD1 (5 bases). Trimming stripped 4 bases from V and 2 bases from J, with 8 bases between. CDR1 is SGHVS and CDR2 is FNYEAQ in the germline V gene. This CDR3 has 13 residues. DNA for the CDR3: TGTGCCAGCAGCTCCCGACAGCAAGAGACCCAGTACTTC. Translated: CASSSRQQETQYF.

The rearrangement uses TRBV19 and TRBJ2-3; 12 bases match TRBD2. CDR1 LNHDA and CDR2 SQIVND come from the germline V gene (reference sequence). Trimming at V came to 4 bases and at J to 10 bases, leaving 18 bases not matched to a gene. The CDR3 extends over 18 amino acids. For the CDR3, the DNA is TGTGCCAGTAGTACCGCTGCCCTAGCGGGAGGGGGGAATCTGGCGCAGTATTTT. Its protein product is CASSTAALAGGGNLAQYF. Variable domain in full (rest from reference TRBV19 and TRBJ2-3): DGGITQSPKYLFRKEGQNVTLSCEQNLNHDAMYWYRQDPGQGLRLIYYSQIVNDFQKGDIAEGYSVSREKKESFPLTVTSAQKNPTAFYLCASSTAALAGGGNLAQYFGPGTRLTVL.

V is TRBV19 and J is TRBJ1-4; TRBD1 might be the D (5 bases). The V gene lost 6 bases and the J gene lost 13 bases, with 18 bases spanning the gap. The V gene's germline CDR1 is LNHDA and CDR2 SQIVND (reference sequence). The CDR3 length is 13 residues. The CDR3 sequence: CASRSDGRRGLFF. As DNA, the CDR3 is TGTGCCAGTAGAAGTGATGGGCGTAGGGGACTGTTTTTT.

CDR3 in amino acids: CASTGNGETQYF. Here the CDR3 DNA reads TGTGCCAGCACAGGGAACGGGGAGACCCAGTACTTC. J is TRBJ2-5 and V is TRBV28; TRBD1 is a possible D gene (5 bases). The CDR3 is 12 residues long. Per the germline V gene, CDR1 is MDHEN and CDR2 is SYDVKM. Trimming took off 7 bases at V and 5 bases at J, with 11 bases between the two ends.

The V call is TRBV30, the J call TRBJ1-4; D remains unclear. The CDR3 runs to 12 residues. Germline CDR1 GTSNPN, CDR2 SVGIG (reference sequence). Trimming removed 1 base from V and 10 bases from J, with 10 bases in between. The CDR3 nucleotides are TGTGCCTGGAGTGCCCCCACGGCAAAACTGTTTTTT. It is translated as CAWSAPTAKLFF.

The V call is TRBV7-8, the J call TRBJ2-7; no clear D gene. V was trimmed by 3 bases and J by 4 bases, leaving 13 bases between them. There are 14 residues in the CDR3. The germline gives CDR1 SGHVS, CDR2 FQNEAQ. The CDR3 loop reads CASSLGLENYEQYF. Written as DNA, the CDR3 is TGTGCCAGCAGCTTGGGTCTCGAAAATTACGAGCAGTACTTC. Combining the CDR3 with reference TRBV7-8 and TRBJ2-7 gives the whole variable domain GAGVSQSPRYKVAKRGQDVALRCDPISGHVSLFWYQQALGQGPEFLTYFQNEAQLDKSGLPSDRFFAERPEGSVSTLKIQRTQQEDSAVYLCASSLGLENYEQYFGPGTRLTVT.

This chain links TRBV6-5 with TRBJ1-5; D possibly corresponds to TRBD1 (5 bases). Germline CDR1 MNHEY, CDR2 SVGAGI. Trimming shortened V by 8 bases and J by 9 bases, and 8 bases separated the two germline ends. The CDR3 contains 10 residues. CDR3 nucleotide sequence: TGTGCCAGCGGTAGGGGGCCCCAGCATTTT. Residues: CASGRGPQHF.

The chain employs TRBV6-5 and TRBJ2-2; TRBD2 matches 7 bases. The junction had 8 bases not matched to a gene; V was cut back by 0 bases and J by 7 bases. CDR3 length equals 16 residues. CDR1 is MNHEY, CDR2 SVGAGI, per germline. CDR3 DNA sequence: TGTGCCAGCAGTTACTCTGCGGGAGCGGATGTCGGGGAGCTGTTTTTT. Its translation is CASSYSAGADVGELFF.

CDR3 amino acids: CARLGTGYTGELFF. For the CDR3, the DNA is TGTGCCCGTTTGGGGACAGGGTATACCGGGGAGCTGTTTTTT. V is TRBV30 and J is TRBJ2-2; TRBD1 aligns across 9 bases. Germline assignment: CDR1 GTSNPN and CDR2 SVGIG (reference sequence). Unmatched junction bases numbered 9, after V lost 8 bases and J lost 5 bases. The CDR3 sequence is 14 residues long.

The chain links TRBV14 to TRBJ2-3, with 10 bases aligning to TRBD1. V trimming: 1 base; J trimming: 4 bases; junction bases outside the gene matches: 2. This CDR3 spans 15 amino acids. Germline V gives CDR1 SGHDN, CDR2 FVKESK. CDR3 coding DNA: TGTGCCAGCAGCCAAGTGGACAGGGGGTCAGATACGCAGTATTTT. It translates to CASSQVDRGSDTQYF.

V and J are TRBV28 and TRBJ1-1; TRBD1 is a possible D gene (6 bases). This CDR3 is built from 14 residues. V shed 5 bases and J shed 3 bases, with 13 bases lying between them. In germline, CDR1 is MDHEN, CDR2 SYDVKM. The CDR3 sequence: CASSGGHKDTEAFF. For the CDR3, the DNA is TGTGCCAGCAGTGGGGGGCATAAGGACACTGAAGCTTTCTTT.

The chain has TRBV2 and TRBJ1-5; possible D gene TRBD1, 5 bases. Trimming took 8 bases from V and 3 from J, leaving 11 bases between them. The CDR3 spans 13 residues. The germline V gene has CDR1 SNHLY and CDR2 FYNNEI. The CDR3 coding sequence is TGTGCCAGCGGGGCAGGGACCAATCAGCCCCAGCATTTT. This codes for CASGAGTNQPQHF.

CDR3 region: CASSLILGGELFF. DNA for the CDR3: TGTGCCAGCAGTTTAATACTGGGCGGGGAGCTGTTTTTT. The rearrangement links TRBV27 to TRBJ2-2; no reliable D call. The CDR3 extends over 13 amino acids. The V gene's germline CDR1 is MNHEY and CDR2 SMNVEV (reference sequence). Trimming pared 2 bases from V and 7 bases from J, leaving 8 bases between.

The chain has TRBV9 and TRBJ2-2; 12 nucleotides match TRBD2. CDR3 length: 16 residues. The V segment lost 0 bases and the J segment 7 bases; nucleotides outside the gene matches: 4. CDR1 is SGDLS, CDR2 YYNGEE, per germline. The chain's CDR3 is CASSVAGTSGYGELFF. CDR3 DNA: TGTGCCAGCAGCGTAGCAGGGACTAGCGGGTACGGGGAGCTGTTTTTT.

The gene calls are TRBV18 and TRBJ1-4; 9 bases map to TRBD1. The CDR3 runs to 16 residues. The V gene's germline CDR1 is KGHSH and CDR2 LQKENI. With 4 bases clipped from V and 7 bases from J, the junction kept 10 bases outside the gene matches. The CDR3 is CASSQQGQGLVEKLFF. CDR3 bases: TGTGCCAGCTCACAACAAGGACAGGGGTTGGTTGAAAAACTGTTTTTT. The full variable domain, rest sourced from reference TRBV18 and TRBJ1-4, is NAGVMQNPRHLVRRRGQEARLRCSPMKGHSHVYWYRQLPEEGLKFMVYLQKENIIDESGMPKERFSAEFPKEGPSILRIQQVVRGDSAAYFCASSQQGQGLVEKLFFGSGTQLSVL.

The chain is built from TRBV10-1 and TRBJ2-1; TRBD1 matches at 10 bases. The trim removed 4 bases at V and 6 bases at J, leaving 12 bases unmatched. Germline values: CDR1 WNHNN, CDR2 SYGVQD (reference sequence). CDR3 length: 17 amino acids. DNA for the CDR3: TGCGCCAGCAGTGTAGGGGACAGGGGTATGTCCGGCAATGAGCAGTTCTTC. It codes for CASSVGDRGMSGNEQFF.

The chain links TRBV13 to TRBJ1-6; TRBD1 might be the D (6 bases). With 7 bases removed from V and 11 bases from J, the gap between germline ends came to 15 bases. The CDR3 is 13 residues long. The germline gives CDR1 PRHDT, CDR2 FYEKMQ (reference sequence). CDR3 loop: CASTLGGGAPLHF. In DNA form, the CDR3 reads TGTGCCAGCACCTTGGGAGGGGGTGCACCCCTCCACTTT.

The V call is TRBV5-1, the J call TRBJ1-1; D is undetermined. The V end was cut by 1 base, the J end by 1 base, with 8 bases between. The germline gives CDR1 SGHRS, CDR2 YFSETQ. The CDR3 covers 14 residues. The CDR3 coding sequence is TGCGCCAGCAGCTTGTTTAGACAGAACACTGAAGCTTTCTTT. Its translation: CASSLFRQNTEAFF.